The 27 T cell receptor beta chains in this list originate from one sample, sequenced in a study of blood T cell repertoires in COVID-19. Only in-frame clones appear in the TCRdb table, and some are missing; sequencing was by immunoSEQ multiplex PCR. The top ten clones hold under 55% of a sample with fewer than 90,000 clones, around 80% of them seen once. The sample comprised peripheral blood. The receptor set was obtained from a human donor in a cohort sampled during active COVID-19.

This rearrangement joins TRBV19 to TRBJ2-2; D perhaps matches TRBD1 (5 bases). Per germline, CDR1 LNHDA and CDR2 SQIVND (reference sequence). The V end was cut by 6 bases, the J end by 0 bases, with 14 bases between. This CDR3 contains 16 residues. The CDR3 loop is CASRGRGIANTGELFF. The CDR3, as DNA: TGTGCCAGTAGGGGTAGGGGTATCGCGAACACCGGGGAGCTGTTTTTT.

The chain recombines TRBV28 with TRBJ1-3, with 9 bases lining up with TRBD1. Germline V gene data show CDR1 as MDHEN and CDR2 as SYDVKM. V dropped 6 bases and J dropped 6; count of bases not matched to a gene: 12. The CDR3 runs 16 residues. The CDR3 DNA reads as TGTGCCAGCAGAGGTTGGGGGACAGGGAGAGAAAACACCATATATTTT. This codes for CASRGWGTGRENTIYF.

This clone was seen a handful of times. V usage is TRBV5-1 and J usage is TRBJ2-2; D not resolved. CDR1 is SGHRS and CDR2 is YFSETQ in the germline V gene. V lost 2 bases to trimming and J lost 5 bases, with 13 bases between them. The CDR3 is made up of 15 amino acids. The CDR3 region has the DNA TGCGCCAGCAGCTTCGAGGCCGACGGGACCGGGGAGCTGTTTTTT. This encodes CASSFEADGTGELFF.

This sequence joins TRBV14 and TRBJ2-1; no reliable D call. The CDR3 extends over 13 amino acids. Deletions cut 6 bases from V and 4 bases from J, with 10 bases between. Germline-derived CDR1 and CDR2 are SGHDN and FVKESK. Here the CDR3 reads CASSLRLYNEQFF. CDR3 coding DNA: TGTGCCAGCAGTCTCAGGCTTTACAATGAGCAGTTCTTC.

The chain combines TRBV11-2 with TRBJ2-7; TRBD2 agrees at 16 bases. J lost 0 bases, V lost 5 bases, and 10 bases had no gene match. The CDR3 length is 19 residues. Germline loops: CDR1 SGHAT, CDR2 FQNNGV. The CDR3 region has the DNA TGTGCCAGCAGCAGGTGGGGACTAGCGGGAGGGACTATCTCCTACGAGCAGTACTTC. It translates to CASSRWGLAGGTISYEQYF.

The V gene is TRBV7-9, the J gene TRBJ2-2, with D perhaps matching TRBD2 (6 bases). The CDR3 has 15 residues. Trimming left V 5 bases short and J 4 bases short, with 14 bases between. The germline V gene encodes CDR1 SEHNR and CDR2 FQNEAQ (reference sequence). The CDR3 DNA sequence: TGTGCCAGCAGCCCCCGACTAGTCCGCACCGGGGAGCTGTTTTTT. Its protein product is CASSPRLVRTGELFF.

This rearrangement joins TRBV9 to TRBJ2-4; TRBD2 is a possible D gene (5 bases). The length of the CDR3 is 13 residues. The germline V gene has CDR1 SGDLS and CDR2 YYNGEE. Trimming shortened V by 4 bases and J by 7 bases, and 12 bases separated the two germline ends. CDR3 protein: CASSPLSGNIQYF. In DNA form, the CDR3 reads TGTGCCAGCAGCCCCTTATCGGGGAACATTCAGTACTTC.

The J gene is TRBJ2-7, the V gene TRBV18, with TRBD1 matching 7 bases. Germline-derived CDR1 and CDR2 are KGHSH and LQKENI. With V trimmed by 5 bases and J by 0 bases, 4 bases remained unmatched. The CDR3 has 14 amino acids. The CDR3 here is CASSGTVSSYEQYF. The CDR3 DNA is TGTGCCAGCTCAGGGACAGTGAGCTCCTACGAGCAGTACTTC.

The chain links TRBV27 to TRBJ1-6; 9 bases agree with TRBD1. V dropped 6 bases and J dropped 9; count of bases not matched to a gene: 3. This CDR3 is 13 amino acids long. Germline V gives CDR1 MNHEY, CDR2 SMNVEV (reference sequence). CDR3 sequence reads: CASRTGGGSPLHF. For the CDR3, the DNA is TGTGCCAGCAGAACAGGGGGCGGTTCACCCCTCCACTTT.

The gene calls are TRBV11-2 and TRBJ1-1, with a weak D call TRBD1 (6 bases). The CDR3 loop spans 14 amino acids. CDR1 SGHAT and CDR2 FQNNGV come from the germline V gene. Trimming stripped 5 bases from V and 1 base from J, with 11 bases between. This CDR3 reads CASSPHRANTEAFF. CDR3 in DNA: TGTGCCAGCAGCCCGCACAGGGCGAACACTGAAGCTTTCTTT.

This chain connects TRBV5-1 to TRBJ1-4, with 8 positions matching TRBD1. Losses at the gene ends were 4 bases for V and 5 bases for J; bases not matched to a gene: 4. The CDR3 is made up of 14 amino acids. Germline values: CDR1 SGHRS, CDR2 YFSETQ. The CDR3: CASSLGTGNEKLFF. The DNA for the CDR3 is TGCGCCAGCAGCCTCGGGACAGGCAATGAAAAACTGTTTTTT.

Comment on this clone: The germline gene is not matched at one end of the junction; a read error may be the cause. Other DNA sequences of this sample code for an identical CDR3. The chain joins TRBV4-1 to TRBJ1-1, with D perhaps TRBD1 (6 bases). Germline loops: CDR1 MGHRA, CDR2 YSYEKL. The CDR3 totals 16 residues. The DNA for the CDR3 is TGCGCCAGCAGTCAAGAGGACAGTAGAATAAGGACTGAAGCTTTCTTT. Protein: CASSQEDSRIRTEAFF.

The chain combines TRBV10-3 with TRBJ2-7; D not certain. Germline V gives CDR1 ENHRY, CDR2 SYGVKD. CDR3 length: 13 residues. V dropped 0 bases and J dropped 3 bases, with 6 bases sitting between them. The CDR3: CAISESPIYEQYF. CDR3 sequence (DNA): TGTGCCATCAGTGAGTCCCCCATCTACGAGCAGTACTTC.

This rearrangement joins TRBV5-4 to TRBJ2-1; 7 nucleotides match TRBD2. The germline CDR1 and CDR2 sequences are SGHNT and YYREEE (reference sequence). CDR3 length: 15 amino acids. Losses at the gene ends were 4 bases for V and 3 bases for J; bases not matched to a gene: 7. CDR3 nucleotides: TGTGCCAGCAGCACTCGGGGGGAGATCTACAATGAGCAGTTCTTC. As protein: CASSTRGEIYNEQFF.

This rearrangement joins TRBV21-1 to TRBJ2-1; TRBD2 was called by the table and not checked on the DNA. TRBV21-1 has pseudogene status. This CDR3 has 20 residues. CDR3 region: CASSPRGTSGRAGTYNEQFF. DNA of the CDR3: TGTGCCAGCAGCCCCCGTGGGACTAGCGGGAGGGCGGGAACCTACAATGAGCAGTTCTTC.

This clone turned up a few times. The CDR3 sequence: CAWKGQGVPGPQHF. CDR3 bases: TGTGCCTGGAAGGGACAGGGGGTGCCAGGGCCCCAGCATTTT. V gene TRBV30 combines with J gene TRBJ1-5, with TRBD1 matching over 11 bases. Germline trimming cut 4 bases from V and 9 bases from J; bases unmatched to any gene: 8. The germline V gene has CDR1 GTSNPN and CDR2 SVGIG (reference sequence). The CDR3 has 14 amino acids.

V usage is TRBV5-4 and J usage is TRBJ2-3; 9 bases fit TRBD2. The germline CDR1 and CDR2 sequences are SGHNT and YYREEE (reference sequence). J lost 6 bases, V lost 4 bases, and 12 bases had no gene match. CDR3 size: 16 residues. The CDR3 DNA reads TGTGCCAGCAGCCGCTTGGAGGCGGGAGGGCCGGATACGCAGTATTTT. Translating gives CASSRLEAGGPDTQYF. Supplemented by reference TRBV5-4 and TRBJ2-3, the full variable domain reads ETGVTQSPTHLIKTRGQQVTLRCSSQSGHNTVSWYQQALGQGPQFIFQYYREEENGRGNFPPRFSGLQFPNYSSELNVNALELDDSALYLCASSRLEAGGPDTQYFGPGTRLTVL.

This clone was picked up one time. V is TRBV3-1 (or the pseudogene TRBV3-2) and J is TRBJ1-6; D might be TRBD1 (5 bases). The CDR3 extends over 16 amino acids. CDR1 is LGHDT, CDR2 YNNKEL, per germline (reference sequence). V was clipped by 4 bases and J by 7 bases, with 17 bases between them. In nucleotides, the CDR3 is TGTGCCAGCAGCCTTTACGAACAGGCCAGGAATTCACCCCTCCACTTT. This encodes CASSLYEQARNSPLHF.

This sequence joins TRBV15 and TRBJ1-6; maybe TRBD1 (6 bases). The CDR3 has 17 amino acids. Trimming cost V 0 bases and J 6 bases, with 15 bases left between them. Per germline, CDR1 LNHNV and CDR2 YYDKDF (reference sequence). The CDR3 nucleotides read TGTGCCACCAGCAGAGATCTGGGGACACAGTTTAATTCACCCCTCCACTTT. It translates to CATSRDLGTQFNSPLHF.

The rearrangement uses TRBV6-2 or TRBV6-3 and TRBJ2-7, with 7 bases lining up with TRBD2. Germline assignment: CDR1 MNHEY and CDR2 SVGEGT. This CDR3 comprises 13 residues. Trimming took 4 bases from V and 3 from J; bases not matched to a gene: 3. This CDR3 is CASSLRGVYEQYF. Here the CDR3 DNA reads TGTGCCAGCAGTTTACGGGGGGTCTACGAGCAGTACTTC.

This clone was seen a single time. The rearrangement joins TRBV6-2 or TRBV6-3 to TRBJ2-1, with 7 positions matching TRBD2. Germline V lookup: CDR1 MNHEY, CDR2 SVGEGT. The CDR3 is 15 amino acids. J was trimmed by 7 bases and V by 6 bases; bases with no gene match: 12. This CDR3 reads CASSLWGEGRNEQFF. The CDR3 DNA is TGTGCCAGCAGCCTCTGGGGGGAGGGCCGTAATGAGCAGTTCTTC.

CDR3 in amino acids: CSVAPGKSTGELFF. The CDR3 coding sequence is TGCAGCGTTGCGCCAGGGAAAAGCACCGGGGAGCTGTTTTTT. V and J are TRBV29-1 and TRBJ2-2; possibly TRBD1 for D (5 bases). Germline V CDR1 and CDR2: SQVTM, ANQGSEA. Trimming took off 4 bases at V and 4 bases at J, with 13 bases between the two ends. The CDR3 spans 14 residues.

The chain has TRBV5-4 and TRBJ2-5; 9 bases agree with TRBD2. V shed 4 bases and J 1 base; nucleotides not matched to a gene: 8. CDR3 length equals 16 residues. CDR1 SGHNT and CDR2 YYREEE come from the germline V gene (reference sequence). The CDR3 bases are TGTGCCAGCAGCGGCGGGAGGGCCCCGGCCCAAGAGACCCAGTACTTC. Amino acids: CASSGGRAPAQETQYF.

The chain uses TRBV27 and TRBJ2-7, with D possibly TRBD1 on 5 matching bases. This CDR3 region has 15 residues. Trimming pared 6 bases from V and 2 bases from J, leaving 17 bases between. Germline lookup yields CDR1 MNHEY and CDR2 SMNVEV (reference sequence). CDR3 bases: TGTGCCAGCAGGGGGTCAGGGCCAGGTACCTACGAGCAGTACTTC. As protein: CASRGSGPGTYEQYF.

This clone has more than one count but fewer than ten. The rearrangement uses TRBV7-9 and TRBJ2-1; TRBD2 aligns across 9 bases. Germline V lookup: CDR1 SEHNR, CDR2 FQNEAQ (reference sequence). The V gene end was trimmed by 5 bases and the J gene end by 8 bases; junction bases not matched to a gene: 13. There are 16 residues in the CDR3. The CDR3 coding sequence is TGTGCCAGCAGCGGCGGGGGTAGCGGGAGATATGATGAGCAGTTCTTC. It translates to CASSGGGSGRYDEQFF. Supplemented by reference TRBV7-9 and TRBJ2-1, the full variable domain reads DTGVSQNPRHKITKRGQNVTFRCDPISEHNRLYWYRQTLGQGPEFLTYFQNEAQLEKSRLLSDRFSAERPKGSFSTLEIQRTEQGDSAMYLCASSGGGSGRYDEQFFGPGTRLTVL.

The genes are TRBV5-4 and TRBJ1-4, with 7 nucleotides matching TRBD1. Trimming took 4 bases from V and 7 from J; bases not matched to a gene: 4. The CDR3 sequence is 13 residues long. Germline V gene data show CDR1 as SGHNT and CDR2 as YYREEE (reference sequence). CDR3 DNA sequence: TGTGCCAGCAGCGGGACAGTTACTGAAAAACTGTTTTTT. Encoded protein: CASSGTVTEKLFF.

The chain joins TRBV27 to TRBJ2-3, with 7 bases aligning to TRBD2. Germline loops: CDR1 MNHEY, CDR2 SMNVEV (reference sequence). V trimming: 8 bases; J trimming: 4 bases; junction bases outside the gene matches: 12. CDR3 length: 15 residues. The CDR3 spells CASGPAGRGADTQYF. CDR3 DNA sequence: TGTGCCAGCGGCCCAGCGGGACGCGGGGCAGATACGCAGTATTTT.